Listed here is a single T cell receptor beta chain. This record comes from a study of blood T cell repertoires in COVID-19. In the study overall: T cells, B-cell-depleted T cells, or PBMCs provided the cDNA or gDNA that served as material.

Germline CDR1 and CDR2: MNHEY and SVGEGT. The ends were cut back, 5 bases at V and 5 bases at J, with 19 bases in the middle. The CDR3 is made up of 16 amino acids. The table came from immunoSEQ multiplex PCR; TCRdb's copy has only in-frame clones and leaves some out. The top ten clones hold 2% to 2.5% of a sample with 150,000 to 200,000 clones, approximately 86% of them seen once. This receptor was obtained from a woman in her twenties or thirties who had recovered from COVID-19. V gene TRBV6-2 or TRBV6-3 combines with J gene TRBJ1-5; tentatively, D is TRBD1 (6 bases). The sample consisted of PBMCs or T cells enriched from blood (not recorded which). CDR3 bases: TGTGCCAGCAGTCGGATGTATACAGGGTCGGATCAGCCCCAGCATTTT. This sequence encodes CASSRMYTGSDQPQHF.